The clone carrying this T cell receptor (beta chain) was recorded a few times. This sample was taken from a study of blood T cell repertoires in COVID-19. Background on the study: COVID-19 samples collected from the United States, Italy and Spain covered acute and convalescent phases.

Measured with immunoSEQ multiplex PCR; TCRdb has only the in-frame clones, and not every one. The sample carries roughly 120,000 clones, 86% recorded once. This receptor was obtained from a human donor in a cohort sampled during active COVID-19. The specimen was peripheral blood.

The CDR3 bases are TGCGCCAGCAGCTTACATTCCGGTCGGGGGTGGCAGAATAATTCACCCCTCCACTTT. Translation: CASSLHSGRGWQNNSPLHF. The chain employs TRBV5-1 and TRBJ1-6; maybe TRBD1 (5 bases). In germline, CDR1 is SGHRS, CDR2 YFSETQ. Trimming removed 2 bases at V and 5 bases at J, with 23 bases between. There are 19 residues in the CDR3.